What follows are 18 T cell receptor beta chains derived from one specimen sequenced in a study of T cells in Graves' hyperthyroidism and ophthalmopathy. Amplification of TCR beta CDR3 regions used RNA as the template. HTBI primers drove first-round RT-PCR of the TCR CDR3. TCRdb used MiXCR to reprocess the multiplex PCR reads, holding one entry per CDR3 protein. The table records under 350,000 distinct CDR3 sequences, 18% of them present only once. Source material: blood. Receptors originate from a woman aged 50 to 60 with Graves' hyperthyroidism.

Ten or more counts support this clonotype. The CDR3 loop reads CASSLEGGGYGYTF. As DNA, the CDR3 is TGCGCCAGCAGCTTGGAAGGGGGCGGCTATGGCTACACCTTC. The chain couples TRBV5-1 to TRBJ1-2; 7 nucleotides line up with TRBD1. With V trimmed by 0 bases and J by 4 bases, 3 bases remained unmatched. CDR3 length: 14 residues. Looked up from germline, CDR1 is SGHRS and CDR2 is YFSETQ.

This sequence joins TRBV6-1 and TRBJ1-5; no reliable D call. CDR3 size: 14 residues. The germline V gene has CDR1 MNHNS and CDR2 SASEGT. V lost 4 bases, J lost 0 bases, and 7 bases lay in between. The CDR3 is CASSVDYSNQPQHF. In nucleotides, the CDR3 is TGTGCCAGCAGTGTGGATTATAGCAATCAGCCCCAGCATTTT.

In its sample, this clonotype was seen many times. The CDR3 protein is CASSWKGVTEAFF. In DNA form, the CDR3 reads TGTGCCAGCAGCTGGAAAGGGGTGACTGAAGCTTTCTTT. The rearrangement links TRBV6-1 to TRBJ1-1; D might be TRBD1 (5 bases). CDR1 is MNHNS and CDR2 is SASEGT in the germline V gene. Trimming took 6 bases from V and 5 from J, leaving 13 bases between them. This CDR3 spans 13 amino acids.

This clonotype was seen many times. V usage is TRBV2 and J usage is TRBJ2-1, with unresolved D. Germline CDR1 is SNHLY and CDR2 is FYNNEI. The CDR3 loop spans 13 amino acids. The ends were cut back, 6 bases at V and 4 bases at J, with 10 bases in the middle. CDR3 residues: CASSEDGYNEQFF. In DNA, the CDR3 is TGTGCCAGCAGCGAGGACGGATACAATGAGCAGTTCTTC. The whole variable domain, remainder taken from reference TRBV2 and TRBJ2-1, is EPEVTQTPSHQVTQMGQEVILRCVPISNHLYFYWYRQILGQKVEFLVSFYNNEISEKSEIFDDQFSVERPDGSNFTLKIRSTKLEDSAMYFCASSEDGYNEQFFGPGTRLTVL.

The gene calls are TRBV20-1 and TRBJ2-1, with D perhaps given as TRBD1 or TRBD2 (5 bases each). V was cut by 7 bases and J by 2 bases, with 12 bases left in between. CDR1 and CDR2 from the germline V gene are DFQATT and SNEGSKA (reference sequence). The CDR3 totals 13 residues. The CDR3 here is CSEQGRTYNEQFF. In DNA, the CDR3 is TGCAGTGAGCAGGGACGGACCTACAATGAGCAGTTCTTC.

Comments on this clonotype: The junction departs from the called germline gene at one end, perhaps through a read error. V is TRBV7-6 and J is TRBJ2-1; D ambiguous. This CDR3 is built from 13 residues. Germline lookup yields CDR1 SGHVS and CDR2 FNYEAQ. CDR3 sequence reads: CASSQTEYNGQFF. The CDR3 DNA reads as TGTGCCAGCAGCCAAACAGAGTACAATGGGCAGTTCTTC.

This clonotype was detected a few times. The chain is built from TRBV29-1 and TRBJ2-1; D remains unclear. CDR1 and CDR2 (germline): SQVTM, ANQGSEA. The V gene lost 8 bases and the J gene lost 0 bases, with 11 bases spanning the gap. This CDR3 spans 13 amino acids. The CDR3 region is CSTSESSYNEQFF. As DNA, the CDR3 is TGCAGCACCAGCGAGAGCTCCTACAATGAGCAGTTCTTC.

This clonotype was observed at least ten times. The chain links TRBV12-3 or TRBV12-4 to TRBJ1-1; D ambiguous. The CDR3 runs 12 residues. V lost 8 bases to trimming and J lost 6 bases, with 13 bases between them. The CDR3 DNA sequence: TGTGCCAGCTCCTCTGAGTCCCCTGAAGCTTTCTTT. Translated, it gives CASSSESPEAFF.

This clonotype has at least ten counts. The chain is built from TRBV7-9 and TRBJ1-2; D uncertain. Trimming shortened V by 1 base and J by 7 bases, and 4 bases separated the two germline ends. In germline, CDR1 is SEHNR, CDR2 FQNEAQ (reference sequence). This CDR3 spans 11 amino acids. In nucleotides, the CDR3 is TGTGCCAGCAGCTTAGAGGGTGGCTACACCTTC. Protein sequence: CASSLEGGYTF.

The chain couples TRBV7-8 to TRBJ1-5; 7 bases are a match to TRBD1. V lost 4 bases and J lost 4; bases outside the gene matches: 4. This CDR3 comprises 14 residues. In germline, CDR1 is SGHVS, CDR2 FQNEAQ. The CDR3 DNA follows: TGTGCCAGCAGCTCGTTGACAGGGAATCAGCCCCAGCATTTT. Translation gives CASSSLTGNQPQHF.

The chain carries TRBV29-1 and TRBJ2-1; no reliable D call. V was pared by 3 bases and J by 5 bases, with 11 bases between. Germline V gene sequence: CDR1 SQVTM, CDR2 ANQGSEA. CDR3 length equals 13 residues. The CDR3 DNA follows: TGCAGCGTTGACCTAGGGTCCGACAATGAGCAGTTCTTC. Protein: CSVDLGSDNEQFF.

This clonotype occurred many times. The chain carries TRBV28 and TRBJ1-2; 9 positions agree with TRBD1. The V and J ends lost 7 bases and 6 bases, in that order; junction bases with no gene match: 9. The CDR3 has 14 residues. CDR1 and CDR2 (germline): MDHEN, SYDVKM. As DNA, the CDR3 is TGTGCCAGCATCATTCCGGGACAGGGTGATGGCTACACCTTC. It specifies CASIIPGQGDGYTF.

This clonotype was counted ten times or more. The CDR3: CASTLTGYEQYV. CDR3 bases: TGTGCCAGCACCTTGACAGGGTACGAGCAGTACGTC. This rearrangement joins TRBV2 to TRBJ2-7; TRBD1 matches 7 bases. J was trimmed by 4 bases and V by 7 bases; bases with no gene match: 4. This CDR3 is built from 12 residues. In germline, CDR1 is SNHLY, CDR2 FYNNEI.

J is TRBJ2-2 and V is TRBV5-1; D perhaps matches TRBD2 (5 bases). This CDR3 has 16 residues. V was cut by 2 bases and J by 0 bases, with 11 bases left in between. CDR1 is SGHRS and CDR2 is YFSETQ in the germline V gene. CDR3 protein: CASSFKEASNTGELFF. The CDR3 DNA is TGCGCCAGCAGCTTTAAGGAGGCATCGAACACCGGGGAGCTGTTTTTT.

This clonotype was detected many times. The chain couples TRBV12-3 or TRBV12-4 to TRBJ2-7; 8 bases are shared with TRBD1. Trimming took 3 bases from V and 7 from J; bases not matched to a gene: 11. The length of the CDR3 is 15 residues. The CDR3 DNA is TGTGCCAGCAGTTTCAACCAGGGGGCGCCCCGGGAGCAGTACTTC. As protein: CASSFNQGAPREQYF.

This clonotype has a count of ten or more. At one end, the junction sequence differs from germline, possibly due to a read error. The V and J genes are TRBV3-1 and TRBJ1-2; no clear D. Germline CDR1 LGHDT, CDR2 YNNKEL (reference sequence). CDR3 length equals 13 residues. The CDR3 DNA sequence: TGTGGCAGCAGCCAAGGAGGTGGGAATGGCTACACCTTC. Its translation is CGSSQGGGNGYTF.

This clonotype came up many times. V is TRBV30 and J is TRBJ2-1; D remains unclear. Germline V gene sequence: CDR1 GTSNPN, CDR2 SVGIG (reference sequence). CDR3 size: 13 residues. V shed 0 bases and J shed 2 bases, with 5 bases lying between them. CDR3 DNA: TGTGCCTGGAGTGTGGACGCCTACAATGAGCAGTTCTTC. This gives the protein CAWSVDAYNEQFF.

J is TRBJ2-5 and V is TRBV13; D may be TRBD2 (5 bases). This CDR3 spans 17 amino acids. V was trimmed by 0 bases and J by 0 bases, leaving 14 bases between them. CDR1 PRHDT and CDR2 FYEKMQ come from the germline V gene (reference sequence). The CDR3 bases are TGTGCCAGCAGCTTAGGGGCAGGTTGGCGGGACCAAGAGACCCAGTACTTC. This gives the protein CASSLGAGWRDQETQYF. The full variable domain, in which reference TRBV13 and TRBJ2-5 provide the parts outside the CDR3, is AAGVIQSPRHLIKEKRETATLKCYPIPRHDTVYWYQQGPGQDPQFLISFYEKMQSDKGSIPDRFSAQQFSDYHSELNMSSLELGDSALYFCASSLGAGWRDQETQYFGPGTRLLVL.